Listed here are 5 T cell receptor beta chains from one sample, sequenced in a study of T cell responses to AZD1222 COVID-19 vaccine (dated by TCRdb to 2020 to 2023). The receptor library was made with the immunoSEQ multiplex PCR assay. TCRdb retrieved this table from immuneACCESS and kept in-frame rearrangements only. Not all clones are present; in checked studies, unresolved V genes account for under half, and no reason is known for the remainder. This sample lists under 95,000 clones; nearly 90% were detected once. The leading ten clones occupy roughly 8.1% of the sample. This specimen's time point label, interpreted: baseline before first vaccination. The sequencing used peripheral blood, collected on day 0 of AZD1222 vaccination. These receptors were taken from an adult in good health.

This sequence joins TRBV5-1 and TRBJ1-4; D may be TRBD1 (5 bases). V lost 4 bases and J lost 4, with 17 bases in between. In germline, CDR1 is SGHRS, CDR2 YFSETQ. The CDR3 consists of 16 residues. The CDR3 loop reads CASSRTGTANNEKLFF. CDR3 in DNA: TGCGCCAGCAGCCGCACCGGGACGGCGAATAATGAAAAACTGTTTTTT.

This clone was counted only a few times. CDR3 sequence reads: CASSQTGINQPQHF. DNA for the CDR3: TGCGCCAGCAGCCAAACAGGGATCAATCAGCCCCAGCATTTT. This chain joins TRBV4-3 and TRBJ1-5; maybe TRBD1 (6 bases). CDR3 length: 14 residues. The V end was cut by 2 bases, the J end by 3 bases, with 8 bases between. CDR1 and CDR2 from the germline V gene are LGHNA and YSLEER.

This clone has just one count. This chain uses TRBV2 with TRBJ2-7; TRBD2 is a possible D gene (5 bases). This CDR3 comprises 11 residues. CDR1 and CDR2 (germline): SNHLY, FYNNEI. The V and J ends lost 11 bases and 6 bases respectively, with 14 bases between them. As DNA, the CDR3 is TGTGCCGCCAACGTCGGGGTCGAGCAGTACTTC. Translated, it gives CAANVGVEQYF.

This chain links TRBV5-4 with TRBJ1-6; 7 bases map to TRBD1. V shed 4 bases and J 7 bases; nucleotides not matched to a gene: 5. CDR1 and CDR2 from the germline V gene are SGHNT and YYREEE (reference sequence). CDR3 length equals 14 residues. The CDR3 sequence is CASSRDRENSPLHF. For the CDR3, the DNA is TGTGCCAGCAGCCGGGACAGAGAGAATTCACCCCTCCACTTT.

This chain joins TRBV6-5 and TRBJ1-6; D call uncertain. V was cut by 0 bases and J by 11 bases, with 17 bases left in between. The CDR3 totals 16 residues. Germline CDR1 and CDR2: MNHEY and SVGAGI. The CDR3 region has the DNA TGTGCCAGCAGTTACTCTATCCTGGAGGATCTCGCACCCCTCCACTTT. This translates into CASSYSILEDLAPLHF.